Detailed here is one T cell receptor beta chain. The amount of total RNA extracted per sample was at least 5 micrograms. The data stem from a study of blood T cells in healthy people across ages. The V gene lost 1 base and the J gene lost 3 bases, with 9 bases spanning the gap. Germline CDR1 SNHLY, CDR2 FYNNEI. The CDR3 covers 14 residues. Together with a sample-barcoded 5' primer, a J-beta primer mix was included in a second PCR lasting about 7 to 11 cycles. No fewer than 3 million CDR3-containing paired-end reads came from each sample. Via MiXCR, TCRdb re-called the 5' RACE reads, giving one row per CDR3 protein. The sample holds some 1.5 million distinct CDR3 sequences, approximately 28% seen once.

This sequence was found in a woman in her twenties or thirties in good health. The J gene is TRBJ1-2, the V gene TRBV2; D is ambiguous. The specimen sequenced was blood. The chain's CDR3 is CASSEETTHYGYTF. As DNA, the CDR3 is TGTGCCAGCAGTGAAGAGACGACACACTATGGCTACACCTTC.